This T cell receptor beta chain was retrieved from a study of cytomegalovirus exposure and HLA in healthy donors. Study-wide results and limits: Later analysis identified a missense DCLRE1C variant that was linked to TCR beta V- and J-gene trimming. Several of the most significant clusters appeared, in a later analysis, to be linked to common viral pathogens.

With respect to this clone: Its antigen is not known. This sample also contains other DNA sequences that code for the same CDR3.

This CDR3 comprises 14 residues. J lost 2 bases, V lost 2 bases, and 1 base had no gene match. Germline V gene sequence: CDR1 SGHRS, CDR2 YFSETQ. The PCR was carried out with 60 Vbeta primers and 13 Jbeta primers. Original processing notes: Later analysis identified 88 million or so unique TCR beta chains, roughly 11 million shared. Only in-frame clones appear in the TCRdb table, and some are missing; sequencing was by immunoSEQ multiplex PCR. V and J calls and clone size are copied from that table; D and trimming were computed from the DNA. The profile shows 150,000 or so clones, around 74% of them singletons.

This rearrangement joins TRBV5-1 to TRBJ2-5; 9 nucleotides agree with TRBD2. Input material: PBMCs. This receptor was obtained from a man aged 18 to 30 in good health and CMV-seronegative. Written as DNA, the CDR3 is TGCGCCAGCAGCTTTAGCGGGGGACAAGAGACCCAGTACTTC. Amino acid sequence: CASSFSGGQETQYF.